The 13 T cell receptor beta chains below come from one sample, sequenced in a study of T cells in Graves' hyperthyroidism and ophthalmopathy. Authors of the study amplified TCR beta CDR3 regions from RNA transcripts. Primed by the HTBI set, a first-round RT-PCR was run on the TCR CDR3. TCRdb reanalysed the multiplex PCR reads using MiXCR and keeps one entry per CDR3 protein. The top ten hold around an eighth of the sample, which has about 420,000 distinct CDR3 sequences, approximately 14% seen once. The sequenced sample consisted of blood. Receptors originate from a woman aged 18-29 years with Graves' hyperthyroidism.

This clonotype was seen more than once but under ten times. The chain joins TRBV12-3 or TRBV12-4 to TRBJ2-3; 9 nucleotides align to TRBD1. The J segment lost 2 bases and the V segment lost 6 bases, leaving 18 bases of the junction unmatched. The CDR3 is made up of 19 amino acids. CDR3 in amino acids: CASRTRIGDRVHPTDTQYF. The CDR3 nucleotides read TGTGCCAGCAGAACACGTATTGGGGACAGGGTCCACCCCACAGATACGCAGTATTTT.

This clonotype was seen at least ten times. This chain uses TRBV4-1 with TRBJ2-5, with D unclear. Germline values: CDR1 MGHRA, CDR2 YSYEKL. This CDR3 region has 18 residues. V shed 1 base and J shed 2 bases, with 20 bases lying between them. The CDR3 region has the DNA TGCGCCAGCAGCCAAGTGGCGCCTGTGCCCTGGAAGCAAGAGACCCAGTACTTC. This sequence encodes CASSQVAPVPWKQETQYF.

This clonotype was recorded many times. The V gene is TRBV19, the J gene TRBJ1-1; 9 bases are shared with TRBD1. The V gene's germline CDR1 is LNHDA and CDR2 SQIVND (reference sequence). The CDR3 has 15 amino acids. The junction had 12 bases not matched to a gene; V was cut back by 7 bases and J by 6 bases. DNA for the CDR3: TGTGCCAGTATTGACGGGGACAGGGATTGGCCTGAAGCTTTCTTT. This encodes CASIDGDRDWPEAFF. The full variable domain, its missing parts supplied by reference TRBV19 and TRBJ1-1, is DGGITQSPKYLFRKEGQNVTLSCEQNLNHDAMYWYRQDPGQGLRLIYYSQIVNDFQKGDIAEGYSVSREKKESFPLTVTSAQKNPTAFYLCASIDGDRDWPEAFFGQGTRLTVV.

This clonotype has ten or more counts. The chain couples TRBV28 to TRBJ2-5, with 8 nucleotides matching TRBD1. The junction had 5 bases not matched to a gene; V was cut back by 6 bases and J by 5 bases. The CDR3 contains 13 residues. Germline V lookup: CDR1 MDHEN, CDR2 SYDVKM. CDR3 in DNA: TGTGCCAGCAGCCAGACAGGGGACGAGACCCAGTACTTC. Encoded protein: CASSQTGDETQYF. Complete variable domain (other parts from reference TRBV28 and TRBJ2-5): DVKVTQSSRYLVKRTGEKVFLECVQDMDHENMFWYRQDPGLGLRLIYFSYDVKMKEKGDIPEGYSVSREKKERFSLILESASTNQTSMYLCASSQTGDETQYFGPGTRLLVL.

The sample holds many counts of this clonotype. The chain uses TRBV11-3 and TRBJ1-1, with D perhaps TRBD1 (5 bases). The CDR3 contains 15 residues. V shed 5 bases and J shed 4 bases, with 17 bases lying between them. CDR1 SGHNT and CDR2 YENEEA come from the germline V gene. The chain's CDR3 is CASSRFGAPATEAFF. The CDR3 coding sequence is TGTGCCAGCAGCCGGTTTGGGGCGCCCGCCACTGAAGCTTTCTTT.

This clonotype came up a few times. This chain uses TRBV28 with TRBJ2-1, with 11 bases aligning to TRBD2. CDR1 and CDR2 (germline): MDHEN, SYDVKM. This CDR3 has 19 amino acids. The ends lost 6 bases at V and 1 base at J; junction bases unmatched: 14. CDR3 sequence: CASSPGTSGFKGSYNEQFF. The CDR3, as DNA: TGTGCCAGCAGCCCCGGGACTAGCGGCTTCAAGGGGTCCTACAATGAGCAGTTCTTC.

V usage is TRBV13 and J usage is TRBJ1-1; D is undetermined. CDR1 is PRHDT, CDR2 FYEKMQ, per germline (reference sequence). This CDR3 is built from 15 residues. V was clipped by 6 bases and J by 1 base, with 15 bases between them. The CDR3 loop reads CASRSSTRANTEAFF. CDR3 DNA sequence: TGTGCCAGCAGGAGTAGCACGCGGGCGAACACTGAAGCTTTCTTT. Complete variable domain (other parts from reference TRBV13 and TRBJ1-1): AAGVIQSPRHLIKEKRETATLKCYPIPRHDTVYWYQQGPGQDPQFLISFYEKMQSDKGSIPDRFSAQQFSDYHSELNMSSLELGDSALYFCASRSSTRANTEAFFGQGTRLTVV.

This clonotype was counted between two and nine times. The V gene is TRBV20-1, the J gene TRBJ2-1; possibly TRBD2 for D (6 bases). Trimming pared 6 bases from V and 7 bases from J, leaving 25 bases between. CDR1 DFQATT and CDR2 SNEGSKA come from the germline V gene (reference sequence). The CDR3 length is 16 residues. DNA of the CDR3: TGCAGTGCGGAGGGCAGGACTCGAGTGTTTGCAAATGAGCAGTTCTTC. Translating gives CSAEGRTRVFANEQFF.

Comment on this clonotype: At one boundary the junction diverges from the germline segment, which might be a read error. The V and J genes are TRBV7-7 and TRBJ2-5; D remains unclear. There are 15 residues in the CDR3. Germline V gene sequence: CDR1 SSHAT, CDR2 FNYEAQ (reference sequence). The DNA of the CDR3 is TGTGCTAGCAGCATAGGAGTGTCCAACCAAGAGACCCAGTACTTC. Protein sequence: CASSIGVSNQETQYF. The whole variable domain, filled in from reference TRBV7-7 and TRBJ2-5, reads GAGVSQSPRYKVTKRGQDVTLRCDPISSHATLYWYQQALGQGPEFLTYFNYEAQPDKSGLPSDRFSAERPEGSISTLTIQRTEQRDSAMYRCASSIGVSNQETQYFGPGTRLLVL.

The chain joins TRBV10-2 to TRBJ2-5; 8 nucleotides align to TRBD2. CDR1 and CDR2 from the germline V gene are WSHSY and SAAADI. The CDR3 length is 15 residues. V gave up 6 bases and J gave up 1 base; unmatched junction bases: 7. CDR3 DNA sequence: TGCGCCAGCAGGCCCGGGCGGGGGGTCCAAGAGACCCAGTACTTC. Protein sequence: CASRPGRGVQETQYF.

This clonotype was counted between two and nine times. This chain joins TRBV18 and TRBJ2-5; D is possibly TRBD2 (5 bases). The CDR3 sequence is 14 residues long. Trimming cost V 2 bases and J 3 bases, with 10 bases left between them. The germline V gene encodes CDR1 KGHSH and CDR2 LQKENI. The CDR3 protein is CASSPNGEKETQYF. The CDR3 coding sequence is TGTGCCAGCTCACCAAACGGGGAGAAAGAGACCCAGTACTTC.

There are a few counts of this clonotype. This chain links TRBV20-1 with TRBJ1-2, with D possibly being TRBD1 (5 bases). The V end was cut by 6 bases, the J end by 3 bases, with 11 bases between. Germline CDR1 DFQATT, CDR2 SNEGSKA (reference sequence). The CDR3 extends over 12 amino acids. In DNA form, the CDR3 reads TGCAGTGCCACCGCGGGGGACTATGGCTACACCTTC. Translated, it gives CSATAGDYGYTF.

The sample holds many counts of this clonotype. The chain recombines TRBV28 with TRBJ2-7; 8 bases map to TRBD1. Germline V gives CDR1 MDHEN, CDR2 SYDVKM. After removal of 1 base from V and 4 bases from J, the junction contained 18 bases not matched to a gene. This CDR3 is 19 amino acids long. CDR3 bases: TGTGCCAGCAGTTTATCGACCCCATTTCAGGGGGCGAAGGTTTACGAGCAGTACTTC. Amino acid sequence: CASSLSTPFQGAKVYEQYF.